Presented here are 9 T cell receptor beta chains from one specimen sequenced in a study of tumor-infiltrating lymphocytes in primary liver carcinoma. A constant-region primer primed TCR beta cDNA synthesis from about 550 ng of total RNA. Generation of the TCR beta libraries relied on three nested multiplex PCR rounds using slightly modified ARM-PCR. The opening two PCR rounds, 10 cycles each, paired TRBV1-TRBV30 forward primers with a C-beta reverse primer. TCRdb recomputed calls from the multiplex PCR reads with MiXCR, one row per CDR3 protein. The data show under 50,000 distinct CDR3 sequences, about three quarters seen once. Each 20-30 mg portion of unsorted bulk tissue served as the source for co-extraction of RNA and DNA. The sequenced sample consisted of liver tumor tissue from sampling region 5. Subset of the sample: tumor region T5, tumor centre. These receptors came from a man between 40 and 49 years old with primary liver carcinoma and hepatitis B virus infection.

With respect to this clonotype: A much larger clone sits a single nucleotide away, making a read error possible. The chain combines TRBV5-4 with TRBJ2-1; D gene uncertain. Germline V gene lookup returns CDR1 SGHNT and CDR2 YYREEE (reference sequence). The length of the CDR3 is 11 residues. The CDR3 DNA follows: TGTGTCAGCAGCTCGGTCAATGAGCAGTTCTTC. Translating gives CVSSSVNEQFF.

This clonotype was recorded once. The chain employs TRBV30 and TRBJ1-2, with 11 bases matching TRBD1. V gave up 5 bases and J gave up 4 bases; unmatched junction bases: 6. The germline V gene encodes CDR1 GTSNPN and CDR2 SVGIG (reference sequence). The CDR3 covers 14 residues. CDR3 sequence: CAWGGQGGVYGYTF. DNA for the CDR3: TGTGCCTGGGGGGGACAGGGGGGGGTCTATGGCTACACCTTC.

A note on this clonotype: One end of the junction varies from germline; a read error may be responsible. The V gene is TRBV5-4, the J gene TRBJ2-1, with a weak D call TRBD1 (6 bases). The CDR3 length is 14 residues. Germline CDR1 SGHNT, CDR2 YYREEE (reference sequence). The CDR3 DNA reads as TGTGCCAGCACCAGGGGCCCTATTTACAATGAGGAGTTCTTC. It yields the protein CASTRGPIYNEEFF.

This clonotype has a count of ten or more. The chain has TRBV10-3 and TRBJ2-7; the match to TRBD1 covers 7 bases. Trimming took 4 bases from V and 2 from J; bases not matched to a gene: 8. Germline loops: CDR1 ENHRY, CDR2 SYGVKD. The CDR3 runs to 15 residues. The CDR3 loop is CAISGVDRTPYEQYF. As DNA, the CDR3 is TGTGCCATCAGTGGGGTGGACAGGACACCCTACGAGCAGTACTTC.

This clonotype appeared a few times. This chain links TRBV2 with TRBJ2-5; 7 nucleotides agree with TRBD2. The CDR3 runs 13 residues. V gave up 6 bases and J gave up 3 bases; unmatched junction bases: 4. Germline loops: CDR1 SNHLY, CDR2 FYNNEI. The CDR3: CASRETSEETQYF. As DNA, the CDR3 is TGTGCCAGCAGAGAAACTAGCGAAGAGACCCAGTACTTC.

The V gene is TRBV29-1, the J gene TRBJ1-2; possibly TRBD1 for D (5 bases). The germline CDR1 and CDR2 sequences are SQVTM and ANQGSEA. The CDR3 spans 14 residues. Trimming left V 6 bases short and J 2 bases short, with 16 bases between. CDR3: CSVRARSGNYGYTF. CDR3 coding DNA: TGCAGCGTGCGAGCCAGGTCAGGGAACTATGGCTACACCTTC.

Turning to this clonotype: The junction departs from the called germline gene at one end, perhaps through a read error. V is TRBV10-3 and J is TRBJ1-5; a possible D gene is TRBD1 (6 bases). The CDR3 contains 13 residues. Germline-derived CDR1 and CDR2 are ENHRY and SYGVKD. The CDR3 coding sequence is TGTGTCATCCAAGGGGGAGACGATCAGCCCCAGCATTTT. Translation: CVIQGGDDQPQHF.

On this clonotype itself: A much bigger clone sits one base away, suggesting this may be a read error. This chain connects TRBV28 to TRBJ1-5, with D perhaps matching TRBD1 (5 bases). V dropped 3 bases and J dropped 7 bases, with 16 bases sitting between them. The CDR3 consists of 15 residues. CDR1 and CDR2 from the germline V gene are MDHEN and SYDVKM. The CDR3, as DNA: TGTGCCAGCAGTTTCGGCCAGGGATGCAGGCAGCCCCAGCATTTT. Its protein product is CASSFGQGCRQPQHF.

The chain combines TRBV29-1 with TRBJ1-2, with D unresolved. Germline CDR1 reads SQVTM; CDR2 reads ANQGSEA. Trimming shortened V by 5 bases and J by 5 bases, and 12 bases separated the two germline ends. This CDR3 spans 12 amino acids. As DNA, the CDR3 is TGCAGCGTTCGGATAGGCACTTATGGCTACACCTTC. It translates to CSVRIGTYGYTF.